This T cell receptor beta chain is from a study of human T cells and chemical hapten exposure. This clonotype has ten or more counts. TCRdb reanalysed the RACE reads using MiXCR and keeps one entry per CDR3 protein. In the table there are 100,000 to 150,000 distinct CDR3 sequences, 8.5% to 9.5% of which are singletons. The time point here: healthy volunteer bleed at 2 weeks. Sequencing started from total RNA isolated from unfractionated whole blood. Sequences were obtained from whole blood. This receptor was taken from a male donor in good health. Some clones in this sample may be carry-over from other donors' samples.

As DNA, the CDR3 is TGTGCCAGCAGTCCGGGACAGAACACAGATACGCAGTATTTT. This translates into CASSPGQNTDTQYF. J is TRBJ2-3 and V is TRBV12-3 or TRBV12-4; the match to TRBD1 covers 7 bases. V was clipped by 5 bases and J by 2 bases; unmatched bases: 4. The length of the CDR3 is 14 residues.